A selection of T cell receptor beta chains follows, all from one sample in a study of cytomegalovirus exposure and HLA in healthy donors. The data were produced by immunoSEQ multiplex PCR, yet TCRdb's version contains in-frame clones alone and is incomplete. The sample includes some 97,000 clones, roughly 84% of them seen just once. The sequencing sample was made of PBMCs. Every receptor here comes from a woman under 30 in good health and CMV-seronegative. Both conserved end residues are part of each CDR3. D genes are given only for firm matches. Clone size, where shown, is once, few, many, or a class for clones that have expanded.

abundance: -
d_gene: -
v_gene: TRBV5-5
j_gene: TRBJ1-6
CDR3nt: TGTGCCAGCAGCTTTATACGAAGCTCTTCACCCCTCCACTTT
CDR3aa: CASSFIRSSSPLHF

abundance: -
d_gene: -
v_gene: TRBV7-7
j_gene: TRBJ2-2
CDR3nt: TGTGCCAGCAGCCCTTCTGGGCCCGGGGAGCTGTTTTTT
CDR3aa: CASSPSGPGELFF

abundance: once
d_gene: TRBD1
v_gene: TRBV11-2
j_gene: TRBJ2-7
CDR3nt: TGTGCCAGCGCCCGGGACAGGAACTACGAGCAGTACTTC
CDR3aa: CASARDRNYEQYF

abundance: -
d_gene: -
v_gene: TRBV11-2
j_gene: TRBJ1-2
CDR3nt: TGTGCCAGCAGCGGACTGGACAGCTTGTATGGCTACACCTTC
CDR3aa: CASSGLDSLYGYTF

abundance: -
d_gene: -
v_gene: TRBV6-1
j_gene: TRBJ1-6
CDR3nt: TGTGCCAGCAGTGAATATCGGAACAGGGTCAGTTCACCCCTCCACTTT
CDR3aa: CASSEYRNRVSSPLHF

abundance: -
d_gene: -
v_gene: TRBV29-1
j_gene: TRBJ1-3
CDR3nt: TGCAGCGTTGTCCTCGGAAACACCATATATTTT
CDR3aa: CSVVLGNTIYF

abundance: -
d_gene: -
v_gene: TRBV2
j_gene: TRBJ2-1
CDR3nt: TGTGCCAGCAGTACTTCTTCAACCACAGGGAAGGGGCCCTACAATGAGCAGTTCTTC
CDR3aa: CASSTSSTTGKGPYNEQFF

abundance: -
d_gene: TRBD1
v_gene: TRBV6-1
j_gene: TRBJ1-1
CDR3nt: TGTGCCACCCGGGACAGGGCCGTGAACACTGAAGCTTTCTTT
CDR3aa: CATRDRAVNTEAFF

abundance: -
d_gene: TRBD1
v_gene: TRBV4-1
j_gene: TRBJ2-1
CDR3nt: TGCGCCAGCAGCCCGACAGGGATCTCCTACAATGAGCAGTTCTTC
CDR3aa: CASSPTGISYNEQFF

abundance: -
d_gene: -
v_gene: TRBV7-2
j_gene: TRBJ2-1
CDR3nt: TGTGCCAGCAGCTCAGGGTTATACAATGAGCAGTTCTTC
CDR3aa: CASSSGLYNEQFF

abundance: -
d_gene: TRBD2
v_gene: TRBV28
j_gene: TRBJ2-1
CDR3nt: TGTGCCAGCAGTTCAACACAGGGACTAGCGGGAAACAATGAGCAGTTCTTC
CDR3aa: CASSSTQGLAGNNEQFF

abundance: -
d_gene: TRBD1
v_gene: TRBV18
j_gene: TRBJ2-1
CDR3nt: TGTGCCAGCTCACAACCGGACAGGGGACCCTACAATGAGCAGTTCTTC
CDR3aa: CASSQPDRGPYNEQFF

abundance: -
d_gene: -
v_gene: TRBV6-5
j_gene: TRBJ2-7
CDR3nt: TGTGCCAGCAGCGCGGGACAGATGAACTACGAGCAGTACTTC
CDR3aa: CASSAGQMNYEQYF

abundance: -
d_gene: TRBD1
v_gene: TRBV28
j_gene: TRBJ1-2
CDR3nt: TGTGCCAGCAGTTTATCGGGGACAGGGGGTCTCTATGGCTACACCTTC
CDR3aa: CASSLSGTGGLYGYTF

abundance: -
d_gene: TRBD2
v_gene: TRBV30
j_gene: TRBJ2-1
CDR3nt: TGTGCCTGGAGTTTGGGAAGGGCTAGCGGGATTTATGAGCAGTTCTTC
CDR3aa: CAWSLGRASGIYEQFF

abundance: -
d_gene: TRBD1
v_gene: TRBV7-2
j_gene: TRBJ2-4
CDR3nt: TGTGCCAGCAGCTCACCGGGACAGGGGGCGGGAAACATTCAGTACTTC
CDR3aa: CASSSPGQGAGNIQYF

abundance: -
d_gene: TRBD2
v_gene: TRBV30
j_gene: TRBJ2-5
CDR3nt: TGTGCCTGGAGTGTAGGGACTAAACAGTACTTC
CDR3aa: CAWSVGTKQYF

abundance: -
d_gene: -
v_gene: TRBV27
j_gene: TRBJ2-7
CDR3nt: TGTGCCAGCAGCCCCTTTCGGGAGACTACCTACGAGCAGTACTTC
CDR3aa: CASSPFRETTYEQYF

abundance: -
d_gene: TRBD2
v_gene: TRBV7-9
j_gene: TRBJ2-5
CDR3nt: TGTGCCAGCAGTCGCCTGACTAGCGGGGGGGTAAGGGAGACCCAGTACTTC
CDR3aa: CASSRLTSGGVRETQYF

abundance: -
d_gene: TRBD2
v_gene: TRBV5-1
j_gene: TRBJ2-7
CDR3nt: TGCGCCAGCAGTTTTAGCGGGGGGGAGGTCGAGCAGTACTTC
CDR3aa: CASSFSGGEVEQYF

abundance: once
d_gene: TRBD1
v_gene: TRBV27
j_gene: TRBJ2-5
CDR3nt: TGTGCCAGCAGTTTATCGGGGACAGAACGGAAAGAGACCCAGTACTTC
CDR3aa: CASSLSGTERKETQYF

abundance: -
d_gene: -
v_gene: TRBV7-9
j_gene: TRBJ1-2
CDR3nt: TGTTCCAGCAGCTTAAGCGACGCCGGGAACCATGGCTACACCTTC
CDR3aa: CSSSLSDAGNHGYTF

abundance: -
d_gene: -
v_gene: TRBV7-9
j_gene: TRBJ1-6
CDR3nt: TGTGCCAGCAGCCGGCTGGGGAGCTCCTATAATTCACCCCTCCACTTT
CDR3aa: CASSRLGSSYNSPLHF

abundance: -
d_gene: TRBD2
v_gene: TRBV19
j_gene: TRBJ2-1
CDR3nt: TGTGCCAGTAGTAAAACTAGCGGGAGGGCCGTCGTGACGTCCTACAATGAGCAGTTCTTC
CDR3aa: CASSKTSGRAVVTSYNEQFF

abundance: -
d_gene: TRBD1
v_gene: TRBV7-2
j_gene: TRBJ1-1
CDR3nt: TGTGCCAGCAGCCTAATAGGACAGGGGGGTAACACTGAAGCTTTCTTT
CDR3aa: CASSLIGQGGNTEAFF

abundance: -
d_gene: TRBD2
v_gene: TRBV7-9
j_gene: TRBJ2-1
CDR3nt: TGTGCCAGTCGGACTAGCGGGAGCAATGAGCAGTTCTTC
CDR3aa: CASRTSGSNEQFF

abundance: -
d_gene: TRBD2
v_gene: TRBV19
j_gene: TRBJ2-1
CDR3nt: TGTGCCAGTAAGGGGACTAGCGGGAATAATGAGCAGTTCTTC
CDR3aa: CASKGTSGNNEQFF

abundance: -
d_gene: -
v_gene: TRBV18
j_gene: TRBJ1-6
CDR3nt: TGTGCCAGCTCAACAGTGGGACAAACTTATAATTCACCCCTCCACTTT
CDR3aa: CASSTVGQTYNSPLHF

abundance: -
d_gene: -
v_gene: TRBV6-1
j_gene: TRBJ1-2
CDR3nt: TGTGCCAGCAGCCCCGTTGGGGGGAACTATGGCTACACCTTC
CDR3aa: CASSPVGGNYGYTF

abundance: -
d_gene: TRBD1
v_gene: TRBV19
j_gene: TRBJ2-7
CDR3nt: TGTGCCAGTAGTCCTGGACAGGCCTCTTACGAGCAGTACTTC
CDR3aa: CASSPGQASYEQYF

abundance: few
d_gene: -
v_gene: TRBV19
j_gene: TRBJ1-1
CDR3nt: TGTGCCAGTAGGGGGATAGGACAACTACCTGAAGCTTTCTTT
CDR3aa: CASRGIGQLPEAFF

abundance: -
d_gene: TRBD2
v_gene: TRBV10-3
j_gene: TRBJ2-1
CDR3nt: TGTGCCATCAGTGAATTCGGGAGGGGGACGGGGAATGAGCAGTTCTTC
CDR3aa: CAISEFGRGTGNEQFF

abundance: -
d_gene: -
v_gene: TRBV9
j_gene: TRBJ1-5
CDR3nt: TGTGCCAGCAGCGTAGATATCGATCAGCCCCAGCATTTT
CDR3aa: CASSVDIDQPQHF

abundance: -
d_gene: TRBD1
v_gene: TRBV4-3
j_gene: TRBJ2-7
CDR3nt: TGCGCCAGCAGCCAAGCGTATCAGGGGGCATACGAGCAGTACTTC
CDR3aa: CASSQAYQGAYEQYF

abundance: -
d_gene: -
v_gene: TRBV28
j_gene: TRBJ2-1
CDR3nt: TGTGCCAGCAGTCAACAGGGTTTAGGGTACAATGAGCAGTTCTTC
CDR3aa: CASSQQGLGYNEQFF

abundance: -
d_gene: -
v_gene: TRBV7-2
j_gene: TRBJ1-6
CDR3nt: TGTGCCAGCAGCTTCGCCAGGGGTGGCGATAATTCACCCCTCCACTTT
CDR3aa: CASSFARGGDNSPLHF

abundance: -
d_gene: -
v_gene: TRBV21-1
j_gene: TRBJ2-7
CDR3nt: TGTGCCAGCAGCAAAAGGGGATTAACAGGGGCTCACGAGCAGTACTTC
CDR3aa: CASSKRGLTGAHEQYF

abundance: -
d_gene: -
v_gene: TRBV30
j_gene: TRBJ1-3
CDR3nt: TGTGCCTGGGAACAGGGATTTCAGGGAATATCTGGAAACACCATATATTTT
CDR3aa: CAWEQGFQGISGNTIYF

abundance: -
d_gene: TRBD1
v_gene: TRBV5-1
j_gene: TRBJ2-5
CDR3nt: TGCGCCAGCAGCACAGGGGGCGCGGGAGAGACCCAGTACTTC
CDR3aa: CASSTGGAGETQYF

abundance: -
d_gene: TRBD2
v_gene: TRBV6-1
j_gene: TRBJ2-7
CDR3nt: TGTGCCAGCAGTGAAGCGCTTCCGGGAGGGCCCTACTCCTACGAGCAGTACTTC
CDR3aa: CASSEALPGGPYSYEQYF